The 17 T cell receptor beta chains listed next were all sequenced from one sample in a study of blood T cell repertoires in COVID-19. Here immunoSEQ multiplex PCR was the method, and the copy in TCRdb shows in-frame clones only, minus some. This sample has approximately 310,000 clones, with roughly 87% found just once. The source material was peripheral blood. The receptors shown here come from a man aged 45-60 years with active or convalescent COVID-19.

This chain links TRBV7-9 with TRBJ2-1; TRBD1 aligns across 9 bases. The ends lost 4 bases at V and 5 bases at J; junction bases unmatched: 9. Germline V lookup: CDR1 SEHNR, CDR2 FQNEAQ (reference sequence). The CDR3 runs 16 residues. The CDR3 here is CASSSNRDRADNEQFF. CDR3 sequence (DNA): TGTGCCAGCAGCTCCAACCGGGACAGGGCCGACAATGAGCAGTTCTTC.

The chain carries TRBV5-1 and TRBJ2-1; D unclear. Germline V gene lookup returns CDR1 SGHRS and CDR2 YFSETQ. The CDR3 totals 15 residues. V lost 0 bases and J lost 0, with 7 bases in between. Here the CDR3 DNA reads TGCGCCAGCAGCTTGGGGAGCCTCTCCTACAATGAGCAGTTCTTC. It is translated as CASSLGSLSYNEQFF. The whole variable domain, filled in from reference TRBV5-1 and TRBJ2-1, reads KAGVTQTPRYLIKTRGQQVTLSCSPISGHRSVSWYQQTPGQGLQFLFEYFSETQRNKGNFPGRFSGRQFSNSRSEMNVSTLELGDSALYLCASSLGSLSYNEQFFGPGTRLTVL.

The chain carries TRBV3-1 (or the pseudogene TRBV3-2) and TRBJ1-2; possibly TRBD1 for D (5 bases). The length of the CDR3 is 14 residues. Per the germline V gene, CDR1 is LGHDT and CDR2 is YNNKEL (reference sequence). The V end was cut by 7 bases, the J end by 3 bases, with 15 bases between. The CDR3 loop reads CASTPGRAYYGYTF. Here the CDR3 DNA reads TGTGCCAGCACCCCCGGCAGGGCGTACTATGGCTACACCTTC.

The V and J genes are TRBV7-9 and TRBJ2-1, with TRBD1 as a possible D gene (5 bases). CDR1 and CDR2 (germline): SEHNR, FQNEAQ (reference sequence). The CDR3 has 15 amino acids. The V end was cut by 0 bases, the J end by 1 base, with 7 bases between. In nucleotides, the CDR3 is TGTGCCAGCAGCTTAGCTCAGGGTTCCTACAATGAGCAGTTCTTC. This encodes CASSLAQGSYNEQFF.

The V call is TRBV10-3, the J call TRBJ2-3; the D gene is possibly TRBD2 (6 bases). The V gene's germline CDR1 is ENHRY and CDR2 SYGVKD. V lost 7 bases, J lost 3 bases, and 14 bases lay in between. CDR3 length: 14 residues. This CDR3 reads CAITAGILTDTQYF. DNA of the CDR3: TGTGCCATCACGGCGGGAATTCTTACAGATACGCAGTATTTT.

The chain joins TRBV24-1 to TRBJ2-7; D perhaps matches TRBD1 (5 bases). CDR1 and CDR2 (germline): KGHDR, SFDVKD. Trimming took off 4 bases at V and 5 bases at J, with 17 bases between the two ends. The CDR3 extends over 15 amino acids. In DNA form, the CDR3 reads TGTGCCACCAGTGACTCCCGACAGATTACGGACGAGCAGTACTTC. It encodes CATSDSRQITDEQYF.

V is TRBV9 and J is TRBJ2-7, with 7 bases lining up with TRBD1. This CDR3 has 14 amino acids. V lost 0 bases, J lost 5 bases, and 5 bases stayed unmatched. CDR1 and CDR2 from the germline V gene are SGDLS and YYNGEE. The CDR3 loop reads CASSVEARGNEQYF. CDR3 nucleotides: TGTGCCAGCAGCGTAGAGGCCAGGGGGAACGAGCAGTACTTC. The full variable domain, its missing parts supplied by reference TRBV9 and TRBJ2-7, is DSGVTQTPKHLITATGQRVTLRCSPRSGDLSVYWYQQSLDQGLQFLIQYYNGEERAKGNILERFSAQQFPDLHSELNLSSLELGDSALYFCASSVEARGNEQYFGPGTRLTVT.

V and J are TRBV10-3 and TRBJ1-3; the match to TRBD1 covers 8 bases. From germline, CDR1 is ENHRY and CDR2 SYGVKD. The CDR3 spans 16 residues. The ends lost 10 bases at V and 3 bases at J; junction bases unmatched: 14. The CDR3 reads CAKDRERIPDGNTIYF. The CDR3 DNA sequence: TGTGCCAAGGACAGGGAGAGGATCCCGGATGGAAACACCATATATTTT.

The genes are TRBV6-5 and TRBJ2-7, with 7 bases fitting TRBD1. This CDR3 spans 14 amino acids. Germline V gene sequence: CDR1 MNHEY, CDR2 SVGAGI. J was trimmed by 1 base and V by 6 bases; bases with no gene match: 6. The CDR3, as DNA: TGTGCCAGCAGCCGCGACAGGGAATCCTACGAGCAGTACTTC. Translation: CASSRDRESYEQYF.

The rearrangement uses TRBV10-3 and TRBJ2-7, with 8 bases lining up with TRBD1. The V gene's germline CDR1 is ENHRY and CDR2 SYGVKD. The CDR3 sequence is 14 residues long. Unmatched junction bases numbered 8, after V lost 6 bases and J lost 4 bases. In nucleotides, the CDR3 is TGTGCCATCAGCCTAGGGCAGGGGGCTTACGAGCAGTACTTC. Translating gives CAISLGQGAYEQYF.

CDR3 nucleotides: TGTGCCAGCAGCCTGGACAGGGGGCACGAGCAGTACTTC. As protein: CASSLDRGHEQYF. The chain links TRBV3-1 (or the pseudogene TRBV3-2) to TRBJ2-7; 11 nucleotides match TRBD1. This CDR3 region has 13 residues. Germline CDR1 reads LGHDT; CDR2 reads YNNKEL (reference sequence). Trimming at V came to 4 bases and at J to 5 bases, leaving 1 base not matched to a gene.

This clone was found once. The V and J genes are TRBV9 and TRBJ2-2; TRBD1 aligns across 8 bases. The length of the CDR3 is 16 residues. Germline loops: CDR1 SGDLS, CDR2 YYNGEE. Losses at the gene ends were 2 bases for V and 5 bases for J; bases not matched to a gene: 8. In nucleotides, the CDR3 is TGTGCCAGCAGCGTTTCCGGGACAGGATCGACCGGGGAGCTGTTTTTT. Amino acids: CASSVSGTGSTGELFF.

V is TRBV7-2 and J is TRBJ2-5; D is unclear. This CDR3 has 13 residues. Germline lookup yields CDR1 SGHTA and CDR2 FQGNSA. V was trimmed by 11 bases and J by 0 bases, leaving 13 bases between them. The CDR3 protein is CAAANTNQETQYF. The CDR3 bases are TGTGCCGCGGCGAACACGAACCAAGAGACCCAGTACTTC.

J is TRBJ2-7 and V is TRBV6-5; D is perhaps TRBD1 (6 bases). Germline V gene sequence: CDR1 MNHEY, CDR2 SVGAGI. V gave up 1 base and J gave up 2 bases, with 6 bases separating them. CDR3 length equals 13 residues. DNA for the CDR3: TGTGCCAGCAGTTACTACAGGGCCTACGAGCAGTACTTC. Encoded protein: CASSYYRAYEQYF.

The chain recombines TRBV5-1 with TRBJ2-7; no definite D call. The germline gives CDR1 SGHRS, CDR2 YFSETQ. V dropped 3 bases and J dropped 0 bases, with 10 bases sitting between them. The CDR3 sequence is 14 residues long. CDR3 loop: CASSSTWSSYEQYF. CDR3 coding DNA: TGCGCCAGCAGCTCAACTTGGAGCTCCTACGAGCAGTACTTC.

The chain's CDR3 is CATTDSYGYTF. CDR3 DNA sequence: TGTGCCACCACCGACAGCTATGGCTACACCTTC. The J gene is TRBJ1-2, the V gene TRBV28; TRBD1 might be the D (5 bases). Germline lookup yields CDR1 MDHEN and CDR2 SYDVKM. V shed 10 bases and J shed 4 bases, with 10 bases lying between them. The CDR3 runs 11 residues.

The gene calls are TRBV28 and TRBJ2-4; tentative D call: TRBD1 (5 bases). The V end lost 6 bases, the J end lost 7 bases, and 16 bases lay between the germline ends. CDR1 MDHEN and CDR2 SYDVKM come from the germline V gene. The CDR3 length is 14 residues. The CDR3 nucleotides read TGTGCCAGCAGCCCACAGACAGATTGGAACATTCAGTACTTC. Protein sequence: CASSPQTDWNIQYF. The entire variable domain, with the rest obtained from reference TRBV28 and TRBJ2-4, is as follows: DVKVTQSSRYLVKRTGEKVFLECVQDMDHENMFWYRQDPGLGLRLIYFSYDVKMKEKGDIPEGYSVSREKKERFSLILESASTNQTSMYLCASSPQTDWNIQYFGAGTRLSVL.